This T cell receptor (beta chain) emerged from a study of cytomegalovirus exposure and HLA in healthy donors. The data were produced by immunoSEQ multiplex PCR, yet TCRdb's version contains in-frame clones alone and is incomplete. The data hold hundreds of thousands of clones, with around four fifths observed a single time. Trimming took off 0 bases at V and 7 bases at J, with 13 bases between the two ends. The V gene's germline CDR1 is LNHNV and CDR2 YYDKDF (reference sequence). The CDR3 covers 15 residues. Points from the study as a whole: First-cohort TCR clusters tended to co-occur in the approximately 110 validation repertoires, a later analysis found.

For this clone: Its antigen is unidentified.

The sequenced material came from PBMCs. The source of this sequence is a woman between 18 and 30 years old in good health and CMV-seronegative. The chain is built from TRBV15 and TRBJ1-5; D is perhaps TRBD1 (6 bases). CDR3 in DNA: TGTGCCACCAGCAGAGATTCAGGGGTGGGGCAGCCCCAGCATTTT. Protein sequence: CATSRDSGVGQPQHF.